Following are 20 T cell receptor beta chains from one sample sequenced in a study of regulatory T cells in long-lasting Graves disease. Time point given: newly diagnosed GD, antithyroid drugs for less than 3 months. RNA extracted from PBMCs served as the sequencing template. CDR3-region Arm-PCR and iRepertoire HTBI primers produced the TCR beta libraries. Using its own MiXCR run on the multiplex PCR reads, TCRdb lists one record per CDR3 protein. The sample has about 610,000 distinct CDR3 sequences, approximately 16% seen once; the top ten hold about 12%. In addition, the sample was reused for a study of T cells in Graves' hyperthyroidism and ophthalmopathy.

The material was peripheral blood mononuclear cells (PBMCs), obtained at new diagnosis, from a patient treated with antithyroid drugs. The source of these receptors is a man between 18 and 29 years old with Graves disease.

This clonotype was observed many times. V is TRBV7-9 and J is TRBJ1-1; weak D call: TRBD1 (5 bases). Trimming cost V 4 bases and J 7 bases, with 10 bases left between them. CDR3 size: 12 residues. CDR1 is SEHNR, CDR2 FQNEAQ, per germline (reference sequence). The CDR3 region has the DNA TGTGCCAGCAGCTCCGGACAAGGTGAAGCTTTCTTT. It specifies CASSSGQGEAFF. The entire variable domain, with the rest obtained from reference TRBV7-9 and TRBJ1-1, is as follows: DTGVSQNPRHKITKRGQNVTFRCDPISEHNRLYWYRQTLGQGPEFLTYFQNEAQLEKSRLLSDRFSAERPKGSFSTLEIQRTEQGDSAMYLCASSSGQGEAFFGQGTRLTVV.

In the case of this clonotype: At one boundary the junction diverges from the germline segment, which might be a read error. The chain carries TRBV28 and TRBJ1-4, with no clear D. The CDR3 runs to 15 residues. Germline-derived CDR1 and CDR2 are MDHEN and SYDVKM. CDR3 protein: CASSLSTATDEKLFF. CDR3 coding DNA: TGTGCCAGCAGTTTGAGTACGGCAACTGATGAAAAACTGTTTTTT. Full variable domain (remainder filled in from reference TRBV28 and TRBJ1-4): DVKVTQSSRYLVKRTGEKVFLECVQDMDHENMFWYRQDPGLGLRLIYFSYDVKMKEKGDIPEGYSVSREKKERFSLILESASTNQTSMYLCASSLSTATDEKLFFGSGTQLSVL.

A few counts support this clonotype. The chain couples TRBV3-1 to TRBJ2-7; 8 bases fit TRBD1. The germline gives CDR1 LGHDT, CDR2 YNNKEL (reference sequence). Losses at the gene ends were 6 bases for V and 0 bases for J; bases not matched to a gene: 10. The CDR3 is 16 amino acids. CDR3 nucleotide sequence: TGTGCCAGCAGTCACAGAGGGACAGGTAGCTCCTACGAGCAGTACTTC. This gives the protein CASSHRGTGSSYEQYF.

V is TRBV5-1 and J is TRBJ1-6, with D perhaps matching TRBD1 (6 bases). V shed 5 bases and J shed 3 bases, with 9 bases lying between them. The CDR3 is 14 residues long. The V gene's germline CDR1 is SGHRS and CDR2 YFSETQ. CDR3 in DNA: TGCGCCAGCAGGGAGGGGGACTATAATTCACCCCTCCACTTT. Translation: CASREGDYNSPLHF.

In its sample, this clonotype was seen many times. V is TRBV30 and J is TRBJ2-5; the match to TRBD1 covers 7 bases. The CDR3 loop spans 16 amino acids. V lost 4 bases to trimming and J lost 3 bases; unmatched junction nucleotides: 14. From germline, CDR1 is GTSNPN and CDR2 SVGIG (reference sequence). The CDR3 DNA sequence: TGTGCCTGGATAGGGCCGGGGACAGCCAAAAAAGAGACCCAGTACTTC. It yields the protein CAWIGPGTAKKETQYF. The whole variable domain, remainder taken from reference TRBV30 and TRBJ2-5, is SQTIHQWPATLVQPVGSPLSLECTVEGTSNPNLYWYRQAAGRGLQLLFYSVGIGQISSEVPQNLSASRPQDRQFILSSKKLLLSDSGFYLCAWIGPGTAKKETQYFGPGTRLLVL.

V usage is TRBV6-2 or TRBV6-3 and J usage is TRBJ2-4; TRBD2 might be the D (6 bases). Germline CDR1 MNHEY, CDR2 SVGEGT. Between the trimmed V and J ends, which lost 4 bases and 8 bases, there was a span of 12 bases. This CDR3 comprises 13 residues. The CDR3 nucleotides are TGTGCCAGCAGTTCGGCCTGGGGGGACATTCAGTACTTC. Protein sequence: CASSSAWGDIQYF.

This chain uses TRBV5-5 with TRBJ2-2; 14 nucleotides line up with TRBD2. Trimming took 3 bases from V and 5 from J; bases not matched to a gene: 9. CDR1 and CDR2 from the germline V gene are SGHKS and YYEKEE (reference sequence). The CDR3 extends over 18 amino acids. The CDR3 region has the DNA TGTGCCAGCAGCTCGGGACTAGCGGGAGACTTATGGACCGGGGAGCTGTTTTTT. Its protein product is CASSSGLAGDLWTGELFF. The variable domain in full, with the rest retrieved from reference TRBV5-5 and TRBJ2-2, is DAGVTQSPTHLIKTRGQQVTLRCSPISGHKSVSWYQQVLGQGPQFIFQYYEKEERGRGNFPDRFSARQFPNYSSELNVNALLLGDSALYLCASSSGLAGDLWTGELFFGEGSRLTVL.

This clonotype was detected ten times or more. This chain uses TRBV3-1 with TRBJ1-1, with D unclear. Germline V gene lookup returns CDR1 LGHDT and CDR2 YNNKEL (reference sequence). The CDR3 loop spans 13 amino acids. Trimming shortened V by 1 base and J by 1 base, and 4 bases separated the two germline ends. CDR3 protein: CASSQGENTEAFF. The CDR3 DNA follows: TGTGCCAGCAGCCAAGGGGAGAACACTGAAGCTTTCTTT.

The chain recombines TRBV11-3 with TRBJ2-2; 7 bases align to TRBD2. The germline CDR1 and CDR2 sequences are SGHNT and YENEEA. CDR3 size: 15 residues. V dropped 0 bases and J dropped 4; count of bases not matched to a gene: 2. The CDR3 bases are TGTGCCAGCAGCTTAGAATCTAGCGGCACCGGGGAGCTGTTTTTT. This codes for CASSLESSGTGELFF.

The sample holds a few counts of this clonotype. V and J are TRBV27 and TRBJ1-2, with 9 positions matching TRBD1. The germline V gene has CDR1 MNHEY and CDR2 SMNVEV (reference sequence). Losses at the gene ends were 6 bases for V and 4 bases for J; bases not matched to a gene: 9. The CDR3 has 15 amino acids. CDR3 DNA: TGTGCCAGCAGGCGCAAAGGACAGGGGCCCTATGGCTACACCTTC. The encoded protein is CASRRKGQGPYGYTF.

This clonotype was recorded a few times. The chain uses TRBV4-1 and TRBJ2-7, with TRBD1 matching 8 bases. There are 14 residues in the CDR3. V shed 1 base and J 4 bases; nucleotides not matched to a gene: 3. Germline loops: CDR1 MGHRA, CDR2 YSYEKL. The CDR3 DNA sequence: TGCGCCAGCAGCCAAGGGACAGGGTTGTACGAGCAGTACTTC. It is translated as CASSQGTGLYEQYF.

The V and J genes are TRBV30 and TRBJ2-1, with D possibly called TRBD1 or TRBD2 (5 bases each). The CDR3 totals 15 residues. V was cut by 2 bases and J by 1 base, with 12 bases left in between. The germline CDR1 and CDR2 sequences are GTSNPN and SVGIG (reference sequence). The CDR3 nucleotides read TGTGCCTGGAGTTTCTGGGGGATATCCTACAATGAGCAGTTCTTC. Translating it yields CAWSFWGISYNEQFF.

This clonotype was picked up a small number of times. The chain uses TRBV9 and TRBJ2-3; D may be TRBD2 (5 bases). Between the trimmed V and J ends, which lost 0 bases and 0 bases, there was a span of 14 bases. The germline V gene encodes CDR1 SGDLS and CDR2 YYNGEE. The CDR3 has 17 residues. This CDR3 is CASSVGPGTRSTDTQYF. The CDR3 DNA reads TGTGCCAGCAGCGTAGGTCCGGGAACGAGAAGCACAGATACGCAGTATTTT.

There are many counts of this clonotype. The V gene is TRBV12-3 or TRBV12-4, the J gene TRBJ2-7; 10 nucleotides line up with TRBD2. V dropped 5 bases and J dropped 4; count of bases not matched to a gene: 8. This CDR3 is built from 15 residues. Written as DNA, the CDR3 is TGTGCCAGCAGTGACCCTTCTAGCGGGAGTTACGAGCAGTACTTC. As protein: CASSDPSSGSYEQYF.

This clonotype was counted many times. The genes are TRBV11-3 and TRBJ2-3, with D hard to call. Germline assignment: CDR1 SGHNT and CDR2 YENEEA. V dropped 4 bases and J dropped 1 base, with 12 bases sitting between them. The CDR3 runs to 15 residues. DNA of the CDR3: TGTGCCAGCAGCTCAAATAGACTGGGCACAGATACGCAGTATTTT. Translation gives CASSSNRLGTDTQYF.

The CDR3: CASSVANSPYNEQFF. In DNA, the CDR3 is TGTGCCAGCAGCGTAGCTAACTCCCCTTACAATGAGCAGTTCTTC. The chain links TRBV9 to TRBJ2-1, with unresolved D. CDR3 size: 15 residues. V shed 0 bases and J shed 4 bases, with 11 bases lying between them. Per the germline V gene, CDR1 is SGDLS and CDR2 is YYNGEE.

The genes are TRBV6-1 and TRBJ2-1, with TRBD2 matching 11 bases. CDR1 is MNHNS, CDR2 SASEGT, per germline. The CDR3 contains 16 residues. Trimming removed 6 bases from V and 6 bases from J; junction bases left unmatched: 10. CDR3 sequence: CASSDRGTSGVNEQFF. The DNA for the CDR3 is TGTGCCAGCAGCGACAGGGGGACTAGCGGAGTCAATGAGCAGTTCTTC.

This clonotype was observed many times. This chain links TRBV7-9 with TRBJ2-7, with D perhaps being TRBD1 or TRBD2 (5 bases each). CDR3 size: 14 residues. Trimming removed 5 bases from V and 3 bases from J, with 14 bases in between. Germline V gene lookup returns CDR1 SEHNR and CDR2 FQNEAQ (reference sequence). CDR3 amino acids: CASSPRDEDYEQYF. Written as DNA, the CDR3 is TGTGCCAGCAGCCCCCGGGACGAAGACTACGAGCAGTACTTC. Full variable domain (missing parts from reference TRBV7-9 and TRBJ2-7): DTGVSQNPRHKITKRGQNVTFRCDPISEHNRLYWYRQTLGQGPEFLTYFQNEAQLEKSRLLSDRFSAERPKGSFSTLEIQRTEQGDSAMYLCASSPRDEDYEQYFGPGTRLTVT.

This clonotype was recorded many times. This chain links TRBV30 with TRBJ1-2; D is possibly TRBD1 (6 bases). The CDR3 is made up of 15 amino acids. Germline CDR1 GTSNPN, CDR2 SVGIG (reference sequence). V dropped 1 base and J dropped 1 base, with 13 bases sitting between them. CDR3 sequence: CAWSGQRGLNYGYTF. In DNA form, the CDR3 reads TGTGCCTGGAGTGGTCAGCGGGGGCTTAACTATGGCTACACCTTC.

This clonotype was detected ten times or more. This rearrangement joins TRBV20-1 to TRBJ2-5, with D possibly called TRBD1 or TRBD2 (6 bases each). V shed 6 bases and J shed 5 bases, with 13 bases lying between them. Germline CDR1 DFQATT, CDR2 SNEGSKA (reference sequence). The CDR3 is 12 amino acids. The CDR3 is CSAASGAETQYF. In DNA form, the CDR3 reads TGCAGTGCGGCTTCGGGGGCCGAGACCCAGTACTTC.